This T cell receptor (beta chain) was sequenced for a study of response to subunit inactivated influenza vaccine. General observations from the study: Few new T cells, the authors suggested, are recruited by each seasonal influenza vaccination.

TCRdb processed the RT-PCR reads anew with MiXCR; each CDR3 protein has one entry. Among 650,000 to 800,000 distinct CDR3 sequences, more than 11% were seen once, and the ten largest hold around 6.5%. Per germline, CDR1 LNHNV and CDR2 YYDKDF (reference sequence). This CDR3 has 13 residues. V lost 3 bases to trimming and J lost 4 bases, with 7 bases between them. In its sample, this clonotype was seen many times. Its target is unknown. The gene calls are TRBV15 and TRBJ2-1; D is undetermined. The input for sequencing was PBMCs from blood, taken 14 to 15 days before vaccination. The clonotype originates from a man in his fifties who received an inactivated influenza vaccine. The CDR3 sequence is CATSSVRYNEQFF. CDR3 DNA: TGTGCCACCAGCAGTGTACGTTACAATGAGCAGTTCTTC.